This T cell receptor (beta chain) was captured in a study of technical replicates of blood from several donors (dated 2017 in TCRdb). Turning to this clone: The clone's antigen remains unknown. Per-base quality was not reported, and no clone a single base away is much larger than it.

The CDR3 covers 14 residues, taking in both the cysteine and the phenylalanine. Solely the CDR3 DNA is kept, with 42 bases framed from the first base. The germline V gene provides CDR1 SGDLS and CDR2 YYNGEE. After removal of 0 bases from V and 3 bases from J, the junction retains 2 bases not matched to a gene. The library was made by the immunoSEQ multiplex PCR assay. TCRdb provides this immuneACCESS table in a form limited to in-frame rearrangements. Some clones are lacking; in checked studies, under half of them reflect an unresolved V gene, and why the rest are absent is not known. The sample table contains tens of thousands of clones; only one count was recorded for 95% of them. The ten largest clones add up to around 0.26% of the sample.

This receptor chain uses TRBV9 and TRBJ2-5; 7 nucleotides in the junction match TRBD1. The sequenced sample consisted of T cells isolated from PBMCs. This receptor was taken from a human donor in good health. The sequence in DNA is TGTGCCAGCAGCGTAGCTCAGGGGGAAGAGACCCAGTACTTC. This is translated as CASSVAQGEETQYF.